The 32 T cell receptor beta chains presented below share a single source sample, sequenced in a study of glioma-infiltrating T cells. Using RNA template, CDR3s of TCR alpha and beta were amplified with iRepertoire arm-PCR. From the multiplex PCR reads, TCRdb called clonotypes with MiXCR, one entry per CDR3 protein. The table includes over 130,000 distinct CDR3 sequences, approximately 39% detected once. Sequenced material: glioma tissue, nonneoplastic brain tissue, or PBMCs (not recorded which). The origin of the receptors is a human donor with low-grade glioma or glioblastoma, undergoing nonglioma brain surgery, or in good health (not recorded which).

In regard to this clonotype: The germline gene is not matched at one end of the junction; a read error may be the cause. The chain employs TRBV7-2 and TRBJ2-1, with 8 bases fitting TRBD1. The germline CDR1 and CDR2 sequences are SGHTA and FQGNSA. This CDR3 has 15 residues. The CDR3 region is CARSPGTGTYNEQFF. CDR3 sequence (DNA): TGTGCCCGCAGCCCAGGGACAGGTACTTACAATGAGCAGTTCTTC.

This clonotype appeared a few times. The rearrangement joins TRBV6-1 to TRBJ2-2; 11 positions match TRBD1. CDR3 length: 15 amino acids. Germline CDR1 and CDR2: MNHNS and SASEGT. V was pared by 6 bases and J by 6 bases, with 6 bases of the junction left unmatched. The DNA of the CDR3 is TGTGCCAGCAGACGTCAGGGACAGGGGGCCGGGGAGCTGTTTTTT. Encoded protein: CASRRQGQGAGELFF.

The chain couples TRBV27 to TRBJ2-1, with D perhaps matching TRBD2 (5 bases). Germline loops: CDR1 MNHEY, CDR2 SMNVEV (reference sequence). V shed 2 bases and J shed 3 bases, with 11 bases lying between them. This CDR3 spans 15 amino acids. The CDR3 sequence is CASSLRELGYNEQFF. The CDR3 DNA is TGTGCCAGCAGTTTAAGGGAGTTGGGCTACAATGAGCAGTTCTTC.

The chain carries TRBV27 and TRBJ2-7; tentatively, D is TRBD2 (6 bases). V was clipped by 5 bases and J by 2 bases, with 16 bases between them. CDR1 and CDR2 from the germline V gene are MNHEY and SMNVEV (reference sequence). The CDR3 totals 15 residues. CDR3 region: CASSLNWRGAYEQYF. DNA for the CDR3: TGTGCCAGCAGTCTCAACTGGAGGGGAGCCTACGAGCAGTACTTC.

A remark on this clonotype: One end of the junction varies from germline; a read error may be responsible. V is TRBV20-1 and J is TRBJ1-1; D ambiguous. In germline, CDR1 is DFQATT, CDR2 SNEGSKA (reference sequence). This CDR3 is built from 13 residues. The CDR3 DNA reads TGCGGTGCTAGACACGGAGGGAACACTGAAGCTTTCTTT. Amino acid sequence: CGARHGGNTEAFF.

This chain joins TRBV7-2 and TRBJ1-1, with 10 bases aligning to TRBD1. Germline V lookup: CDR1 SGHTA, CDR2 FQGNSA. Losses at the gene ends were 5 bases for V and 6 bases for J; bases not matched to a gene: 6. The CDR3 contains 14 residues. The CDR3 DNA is TGTGCCAGCAGCGCCGACAGGGGGCCTTCTGAAGCTTTCTTT. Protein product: CASSADRGPSEAFF.

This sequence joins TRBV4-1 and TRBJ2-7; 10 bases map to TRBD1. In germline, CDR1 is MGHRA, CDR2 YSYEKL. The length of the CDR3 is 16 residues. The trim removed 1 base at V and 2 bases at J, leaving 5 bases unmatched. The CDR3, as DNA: TGCGCCAGCAGCCAAGTCCCCGGGACAGGGGCCTACGAGCAGTACTTC. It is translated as CASSQVPGTGAYEQYF.

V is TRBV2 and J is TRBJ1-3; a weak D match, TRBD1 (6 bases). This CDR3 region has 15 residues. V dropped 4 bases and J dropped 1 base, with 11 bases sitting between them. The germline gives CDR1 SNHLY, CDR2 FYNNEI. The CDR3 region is CASSVEGGSGNTIYF. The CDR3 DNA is TGTGCCAGCAGTGTCGAAGGGGGTTCTGGAAACACCATATATTTT.

CDR3 sequence: CAWSDRSGTSGSSYNEQFF. The CDR3 nucleotides read TGTGCCTGGAGTGACAGGTCCGGGACTAGCGGGAGCTCCTACAATGAGCAGTTCTTC. This chain links TRBV30 with TRBJ2-1; TRBD2 aligns across 14 bases. Per the germline V gene, CDR1 is GTSNPN and CDR2 is SVGIG (reference sequence). J gave up 0 bases and V 1 base, and 8 bases lay outside the gene matches. The CDR3 is 19 residues long. Full variable domain (rest looked up from reference TRBV30 and TRBJ2-1): SQTIHQWPATLVQPVGSPLSLECTVEGTSNPNLYWYRQAAGRGLQLLFYSVGIGQISSEVPQNLSASRPQDRQFILSSKKLLLSDSGFYLCAWSDRSGTSGSSYNEQFFGPGTRLTVL.

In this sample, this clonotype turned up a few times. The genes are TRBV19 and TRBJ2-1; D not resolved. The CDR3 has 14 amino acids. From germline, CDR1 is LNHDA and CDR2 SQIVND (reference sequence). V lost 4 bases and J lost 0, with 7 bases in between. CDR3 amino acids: CASSRSSSYNEQFF. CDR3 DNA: TGTGCCAGTAGTAGATCGAGCTCCTACAATGAGCAGTTCTTC.

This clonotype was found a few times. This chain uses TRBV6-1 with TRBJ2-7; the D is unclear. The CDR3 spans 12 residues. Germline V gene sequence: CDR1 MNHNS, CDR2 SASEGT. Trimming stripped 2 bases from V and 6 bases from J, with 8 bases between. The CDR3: CASSELVREQYF. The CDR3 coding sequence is TGTGCCAGCAGTGAATTGGTACGCGAGCAGTACTTC.

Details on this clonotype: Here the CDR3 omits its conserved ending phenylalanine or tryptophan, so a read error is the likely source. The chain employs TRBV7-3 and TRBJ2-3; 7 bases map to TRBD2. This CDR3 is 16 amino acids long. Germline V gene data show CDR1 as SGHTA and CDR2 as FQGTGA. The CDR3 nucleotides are TGTGCCGGCAGCTTAGGGGCTAGCGGACGCACAGATACGCAGTATCTT. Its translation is CAGSLGASGRTDTQYL.

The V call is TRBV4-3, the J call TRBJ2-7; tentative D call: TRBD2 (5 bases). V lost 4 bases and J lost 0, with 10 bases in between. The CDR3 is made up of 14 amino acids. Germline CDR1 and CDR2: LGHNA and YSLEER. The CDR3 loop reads CASSPTTISYEQYF. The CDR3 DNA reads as TGCGCCAGCAGCCCAACGACTATCTCCTACGAGCAGTACTTC.

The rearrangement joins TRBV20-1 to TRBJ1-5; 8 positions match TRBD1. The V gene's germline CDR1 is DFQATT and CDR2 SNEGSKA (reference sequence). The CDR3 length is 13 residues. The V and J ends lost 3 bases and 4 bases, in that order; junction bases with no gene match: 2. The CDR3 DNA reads TGCAGTGCTAGGGACAGGGAGAATCAGCCCCAGCATTTT. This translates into CSARDRENQPQHF.

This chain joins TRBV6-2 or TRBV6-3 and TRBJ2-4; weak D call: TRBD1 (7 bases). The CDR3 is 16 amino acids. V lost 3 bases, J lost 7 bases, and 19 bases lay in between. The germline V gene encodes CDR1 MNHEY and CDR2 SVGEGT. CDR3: CASSYGAGQPGNIQYF. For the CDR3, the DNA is TGTGCCAGCAGTTATGGGGCGGGACAGCCTGGGAACATTCAGTACTTC.

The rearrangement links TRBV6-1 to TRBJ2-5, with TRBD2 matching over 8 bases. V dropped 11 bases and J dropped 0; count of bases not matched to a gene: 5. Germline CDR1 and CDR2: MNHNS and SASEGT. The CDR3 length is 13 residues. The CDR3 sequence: CAGNSGNQETQYF. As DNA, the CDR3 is TGTGCCGGAAATAGCGGGAACCAAGAGACCCAGTACTTC.

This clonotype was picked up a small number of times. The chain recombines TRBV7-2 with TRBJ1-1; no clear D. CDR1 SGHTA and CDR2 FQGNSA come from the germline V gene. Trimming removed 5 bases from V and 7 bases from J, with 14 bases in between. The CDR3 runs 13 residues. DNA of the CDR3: TGTGCCAGCAGCCCGACCGGGTTACGTGAAGCTTTCTTT. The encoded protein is CASSPTGLREAFF.

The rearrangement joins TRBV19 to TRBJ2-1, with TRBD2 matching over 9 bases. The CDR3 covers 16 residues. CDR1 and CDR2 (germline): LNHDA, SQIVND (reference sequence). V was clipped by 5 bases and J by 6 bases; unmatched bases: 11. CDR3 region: CASSGRTSARSNEQFF. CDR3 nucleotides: TGTGCCAGTAGTGGACGGACTAGCGCGAGGTCCAATGAGCAGTTCTTC.

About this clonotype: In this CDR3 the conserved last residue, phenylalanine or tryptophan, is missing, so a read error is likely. CDR3 loop: CATSTGLGSEAFS. For the CDR3, the DNA is TGTGCCACCTCGACAGGGTTGGGATCTGAAGCTTTCTCT. The rearrangement uses TRBV28 and TRBJ1-1; TRBD1 aligns across 7 bases. This CDR3 comprises 13 residues. Germline V gives CDR1 MDHEN, CDR2 SYDVKM. After removal of 10 bases from V and 6 bases from J, the junction contained 11 bases not matched to a gene.

The CDR3 nucleotides are TGTGCCAGCAGTTTAATAGCGGGGGGTTCCTACAATGAGCAGTTCTTC. Its translation is CASSLIAGGSYNEQFF. The J gene is TRBJ2-1, the V gene TRBV27; TRBD2 matches 10 bases. Germline CDR1 MNHEY, CDR2 SMNVEV (reference sequence). The CDR3 sequence is 16 residues long. The J segment lost 1 base and the V segment lost 2 bases, leaving 2 bases of the junction unmatched.

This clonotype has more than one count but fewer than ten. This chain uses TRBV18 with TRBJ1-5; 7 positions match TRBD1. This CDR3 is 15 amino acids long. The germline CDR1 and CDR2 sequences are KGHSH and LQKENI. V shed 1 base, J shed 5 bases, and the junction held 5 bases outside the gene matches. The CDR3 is CASSPRDSNYQPQHF. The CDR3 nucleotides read TGTGCCAGCTCACCACGGGACAGTAATTATCAGCCCCAGCATTTT.

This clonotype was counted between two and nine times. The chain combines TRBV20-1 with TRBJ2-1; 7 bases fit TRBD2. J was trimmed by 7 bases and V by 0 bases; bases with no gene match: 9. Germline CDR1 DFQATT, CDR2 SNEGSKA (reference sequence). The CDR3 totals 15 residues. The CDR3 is CSARDFAGVGNEQFF. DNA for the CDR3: TGCAGTGCTAGAGATTTCGCGGGAGTGGGGAATGAGCAGTTCTTC.

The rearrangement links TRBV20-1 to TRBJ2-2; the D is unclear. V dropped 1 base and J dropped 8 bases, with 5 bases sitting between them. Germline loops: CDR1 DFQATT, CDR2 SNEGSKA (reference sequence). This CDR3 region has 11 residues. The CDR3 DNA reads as TGCAGTGCTAGAGCTTTGGGGGAGCTGTTTTTT. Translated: CSARALGELFF.

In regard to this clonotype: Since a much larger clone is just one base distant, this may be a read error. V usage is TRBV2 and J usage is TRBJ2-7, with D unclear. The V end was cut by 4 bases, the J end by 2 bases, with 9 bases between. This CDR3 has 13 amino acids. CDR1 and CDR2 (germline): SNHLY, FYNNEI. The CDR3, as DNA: TGTGCCAGCAGTGGCAGTCCTGCCTACGAGCAGTACTTC. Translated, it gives CASSGSPAYEQYF. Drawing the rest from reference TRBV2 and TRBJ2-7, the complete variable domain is EPEVTQTPSHQVTQMGQEVILRCVPISNHLYFYWYRQILGQKVEFLVSFYNNEISEKSEIFDDQFSVERPDGSNFTLKIRSTKLEDSAMYFCASSGSPAYEQYFGPGTRLTVT.

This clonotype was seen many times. Written as DNA, the CDR3 is TGTGCCAGCAGTGGGGGACAGCGGGACACTGAAGCTTTCTTT. It specifies CASSGGQRDTEAFF. The chain combines TRBV25-1 with TRBJ1-1; TRBD1 matches at 7 bases. The CDR3 extends over 14 amino acids. CDR1 is MGHDK and CDR2 is SYGVNS in the germline V gene. V was pared by 4 bases and J by 3 bases, with 5 bases of the junction left unmatched. Drawing the rest from reference TRBV25-1 and TRBJ1-1, the complete variable domain is EADIYQTPRYLVIGTGKKITLECSQTMGHDKMYWYQQDPGMELHLIHYSYGVNSTEKGDLSSESTVSRIRTEHFPLTLESARPSHTSQYLCASSGGQRDTEAFFGQGTRLTVV.

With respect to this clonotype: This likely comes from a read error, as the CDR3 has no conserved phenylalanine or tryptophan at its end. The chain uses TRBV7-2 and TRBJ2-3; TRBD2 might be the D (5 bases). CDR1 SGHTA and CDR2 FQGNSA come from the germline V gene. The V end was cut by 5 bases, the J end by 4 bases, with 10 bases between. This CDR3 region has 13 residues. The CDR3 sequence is CASSIGLADTQYL. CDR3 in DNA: TGTGCCAGCAGCATAGGACTCGCAGATACGCAGTATCTT.

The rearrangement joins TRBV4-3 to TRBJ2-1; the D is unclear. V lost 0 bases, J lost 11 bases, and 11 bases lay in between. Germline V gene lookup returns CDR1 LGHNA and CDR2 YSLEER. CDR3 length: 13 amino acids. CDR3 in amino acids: CASSQEDRAKQFF. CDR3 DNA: TGCGCCAGCAGCCAAGAAGATCGGGCGAAGCAGTTCTTC.

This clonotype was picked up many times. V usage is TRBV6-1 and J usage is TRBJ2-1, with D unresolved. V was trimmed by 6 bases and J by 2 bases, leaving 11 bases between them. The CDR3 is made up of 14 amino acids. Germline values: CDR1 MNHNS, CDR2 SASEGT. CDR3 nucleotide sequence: TGTGCCAGCAGCATCGCGACGACCTACAATGAGCAGTTCTTC. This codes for CASSIATTYNEQFF.

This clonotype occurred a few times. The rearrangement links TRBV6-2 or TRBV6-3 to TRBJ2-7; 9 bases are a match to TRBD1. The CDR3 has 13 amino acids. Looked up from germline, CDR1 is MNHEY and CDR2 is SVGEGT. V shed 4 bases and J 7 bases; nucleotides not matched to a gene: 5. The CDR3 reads CASSSSTGGEQYF. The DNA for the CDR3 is TGTGCCAGCAGTTCCTCGACAGGGGGGGAGCAGTACTTC.

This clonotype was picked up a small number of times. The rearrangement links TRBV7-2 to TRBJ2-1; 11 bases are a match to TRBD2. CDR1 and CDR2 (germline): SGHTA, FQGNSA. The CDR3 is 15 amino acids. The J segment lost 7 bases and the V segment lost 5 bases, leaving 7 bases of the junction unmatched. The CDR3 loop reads CASSVSGRAGNEQFF. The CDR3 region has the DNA TGTGCCAGCAGCGTTAGCGGGAGGGCCGGAAATGAGCAGTTCTTC.

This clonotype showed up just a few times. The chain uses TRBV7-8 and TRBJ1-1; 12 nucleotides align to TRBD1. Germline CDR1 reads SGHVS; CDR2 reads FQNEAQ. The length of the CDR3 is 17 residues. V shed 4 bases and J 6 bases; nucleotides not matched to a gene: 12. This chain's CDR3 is CASSSRGQGAGAAEAFF. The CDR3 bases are TGTGCCAGCAGCTCCCGGGGACAGGGGGCGGGAGCCGCTGAAGCTTTCTTT.

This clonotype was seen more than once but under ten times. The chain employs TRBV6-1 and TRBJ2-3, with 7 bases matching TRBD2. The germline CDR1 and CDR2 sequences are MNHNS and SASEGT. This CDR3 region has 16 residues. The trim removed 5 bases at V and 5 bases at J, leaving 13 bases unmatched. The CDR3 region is CASSNPFWEGRDTQYF. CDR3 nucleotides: TGTGCCAGCAGTAACCCCTTCTGGGAGGGTAGAGATACGCAGTATTTT.